This TCR beta chain was observed in a study of cytomegalovirus exposure and HLA in healthy donors (dated 2017 in TCRdb). For the study in its entirety: An earlier analysis of around 600 of the donors reported about 290 Gb of sequence data and 100 million to 140 million unique TCR beta sequences from some 180 million T cells. Among the roughly 390 genotyped donors, roughly 80% belonged to the genetic ancestry cluster associated with self-reported Caucasian donors. Across around 400 genotyped donors of the cohort, an average of approximately 220,000 unique TCR beta nucleotide sequences per donor were sequenced, and roughly 20% of those sequences were non-productive. The number of donors typed differed by locus, with 629-630 for A, B, C, DRB1 and DQB1, more than 500 for DQA1, under 610 for DPA1, and some 470 for DPB1. Rather than drawing on any new phenotypic data, the later analysis identified candidate immune exposures from TCR beta sequences and the way those sequences occurred across donors. In a later genetic analysis, genome-wide SNP genotypes for about 65% of the roughly 670 donors were used, and that subset was treated as a discovery cohort. Both class I and class II loci were covered by HLA typing, at four-digit resolution. Four or five DR-DQ haplotypes were treated as single units for association and clustering because of strong linkage in the cohort. A later analysis re-examined previously published TCR beta repertoires from 600 to 700 donors and added high-resolution HLA genotyping to investigate patterns of TCR occurrence. The study aimed to test whether signatures of past pathogen exposure could be identified by cataloging public T cell receptors. Donor age, sex, ethnicity and CMV serostatus were compiled alongside the repertoire data. Besides the first cohort of 666 subjects, a separate validation cohort made up of around 120 different subjects was used. An earlier analysis of 587 of the donors applied high-throughput TCR beta sequencing to assess whether each TCR beta V gene segment acted as functional or pseudogenic. Roughly 290 gigabases of sequencing data and around 88 million unique TCR sequences made up an early release that covered 640 HLA-typed donors. All discovery cohort repertoires had been generated using a single sequencing platform. The study used immunosequencing to profile the T cell repertoires of hundreds of subjects and linked those repertoires to cytomegalovirus serostatus. To predict cytomegalovirus infection status, the study combined high-throughput TCR immunosequencing, statistical association of individual TCRs with disease status, and machine learning.

On this clone itself: No antigen is known for it. No per-base quality is available; no much larger clone lies one base away.

The cohort consisted of hundreds of healthy bone marrow donors. All cohort members were sampled while nominally healthy, although unrecorded immune exposures were likely present. The donor tested CMV seronegative and was one of the 352 seronegative cohort members. A peripheral blood sample was collected from each donor, and TCR beta sequencing was performed on peripheral blood mononuclear cells. Genomic DNA was extracted from the blood cell samples with the Qiagen DNeasy Blood Extraction Kit. V is cut by 2 bases and J by 1 base, and the space between the germline ends is 15 bases. Reading the germline V gene gives CDR1 MRHNA and CDR2 SNTAGT. The CDR3 sequence holds 17 residues, the cysteine and phenylalanine included. The sequence is cut down to CDR3 DNA, 51 bases in frame from base 1. Library preparation was by the immunoSEQ multiplex PCR assay. The multiplex PCR relied on a mix of 60 forward primers for TCR Vbeta segments and 13 reverse primers for TCR Jbeta segments. The CDR3 region of rearranged TCR beta genes was amplified from genomic DNA with a multiplex PCR assay. On the Illumina HiSeq System, the amplified TCR beta libraries were sequenced as 87-base-pair reads. The study's own analysis went as follows. A later analysis counted approximately 74 million unique TCR beta chains across the 550 to 750 repertoires, and 10 million to 11 million of these chains were shared by at least two donors. Raw reads were error-corrected and collapsed into unique sequences with a nearest-neighbor algorithm that merged closely related sequences to remove PCR and sequencing errors. To assign V, D and J gene segments, CDR3 sequences were aligned to IMGT reference sequences. For a sequence to be retained, at least a six-nucleotide match to both a V gene segment and a J gene segment was required. A rearrangement counted as productive if the CDR3 had no stop codons and remained in frame with V and J, and every other rearrangement counted as non-productive. Following IMGT convention, CDR3 was defined as the stretch from the second conserved V-encoded cysteine up to the conserved J-encoded phenylalanine. The earlier analysis of about 610 of the donors excluded sequences that lacked an unambiguous match to a single V gene segment. An earlier analysis of 500 to 700 of the donors classified V segments as functional when productive rearrangements were above 56.7% and as segregating when the standard deviation between donors was above 5%. A statistical classification framework was built for diagnosing cytomegalovirus status from the catalog of TCR beta chain sequences. In a later analysis, V and J genes were assigned by comparing TCR nucleotide sequences against IMGT/GENE-DB human TR gene sequences. A later analysis assigned CDR3 sequences and most-parsimonious VDJ recombination scenarios with the TCRdist pipeline. In a later analysis, each TCR beta chain was defined by its CDR3 amino acid sequence together with its V-gene family, and reads lacking a unique V-gene family were excluded. As a way to deal with suspected cross-contamination and a sequencing artifact, a later analysis dropped nearly 600 nucleotide sequences that were highly shared and had low generation probability. In a later analysis, a clonal expansion index for each public chain was calculated from normalized within-repertoire ranks of inferred template counts. A later analysis computed generation probabilities with a VDJ recombination model fitted to out-of-frame rearrangements, and checked the results against IGoR. A later analysis scored TCR-TCR, TCR-HLA and TCR-CMV co-occurrence with hypergeometric tests, applying a repertoire-size bias correction to TCR pairs. False discovery rates were estimated in a later analysis by permuting HLA or CMV assignments 20 times. In a later analysis, co-occurring TCRs were grouped with DBSCAN, and TCRdist sequence similarity was added when clustering was performed within HLA-allele-positive subsets. For co-occurrence clustering, repertoires with fewer than 30,000 or more than 120,000 public chains were excluded, along with roughly 5 repertoires with anomalous nucleotide sharing. TCRdb provides this immuneACCESS table in a form limited to in-frame rearrangements. Some clones are lacking; in checked studies, under half of them reflect an unresolved V gene, and why the rest are absent is not known. V and J calls and clone size are given by that table; D and trimming were obtained from the DNA. The sample table lists roughly 150,000 clones, around 80% of them with a count of one. In total, the top ten clones hold approximately 15% of the sample.

Findings and caveats that apply to the study as a whole: Strong co-occurrence of HLA alleles, especially DR and DQ, made assigning TCR associations to individual alleles difficult. In vitro tests confirmed that a few of the cytomegalovirus-associated TCR beta chains recognize cytomegalovirus antigens. Linkage disequilibrium might explain the correlated functional status among segregating V segments, but an unknown experimental factor could not be excluded. While some public TCRs were present in many individuals, most TCR sequences turned up only very rarely across donors. Some IMGT-functional V segments, including TRBV6-2 and TRBV6-3, could not be told apart with the 87-base-pair reads, so those segments were excluded. Several of the top co-occurrence clusters appeared to be linked to parvovirus B19, influenza, CMV and Epstein-Barr virus, according to a later analysis. Specific HLA alleles were associated with over 15,000 TCR beta sequences at a false discovery rate of 0.05 in a later analysis. Because counts were too low, roughly 17 rarely observed V segments, including chromosome 9 orphons, were left out of the earlier analysis of 587 of the donors. A later analysis found that TCR association rates varied across HLA loci, with DRB1 alleles showing the most associated TCRs and HLA-C alleles the fewest. According to a later genetic analysis, donors in an Asian-associated ancestry cluster had fewer N-insertions in productive TCRs than the roughly 660-donor mean. Cytomegalovirus status was reported to be diagnosed by the classifier with high specificity and sensitivity in both the original and validation cohorts. The authors suggested that the approach could potentially be generalized to other disease states and immunological phenotypes. V-gene and J-gene trimming of TCR beta chains was associated with a missense DCLRE1C variant in a later genetic analysis, and the association was replicated in an independent cohort. The cohort was sequenced for TCR beta chains only, and without alpha or paired-chain data the features that could be detected were limited. In a later analysis, HLA-associated TCR beta chains were found to be more clonally expanded and to have lower generation probabilities than equally common non-associated chains. Because HLA typing was unavailable for some donors at each locus, only the typed subset was used in association tests. A further reported finding was that TCR beta sequences accurately predicted the HLA-A and HLA-B alleles for most subjects in the first cohort. In a later analysis, most CMV-associated TCR beta chains were found to appear HLA-restricted, with HLA associations seemingly driven largely by CMV exposure. CMV serostatus was the only immune exposure information available for the cohort. The presence/absence analyses assumed that sequencing depth was roughly uniform across donors, and that assumption may not be true. An earlier analysis of approximately 590 of the donors showed that most TCR beta V segments appeared in productive rearrangements either about 90% or about 30% of the time, which broadly matched IMGT annotations. The study listed 164 TCR beta chains as associated with cytomegalovirus. A cluster of highly shared sequence variants was judged likely to be a technical artifact of the sequencing pipeline.

Sequencing input: PBMCs. The chain links TRBV6-4 with TRBJ2-1; TRBD2 is possibly the D segment (6 matching bases). The sequence was obtained from a middle-aged woman in good health and CMV-seronegative. The DNA sequence follows: TGTGCCAGCAGTGACCCTTTCTCCGGGACTTCCTACAATGAGCAGTTCTTC. It specifies CASSDPFSGTSYNEQFF.